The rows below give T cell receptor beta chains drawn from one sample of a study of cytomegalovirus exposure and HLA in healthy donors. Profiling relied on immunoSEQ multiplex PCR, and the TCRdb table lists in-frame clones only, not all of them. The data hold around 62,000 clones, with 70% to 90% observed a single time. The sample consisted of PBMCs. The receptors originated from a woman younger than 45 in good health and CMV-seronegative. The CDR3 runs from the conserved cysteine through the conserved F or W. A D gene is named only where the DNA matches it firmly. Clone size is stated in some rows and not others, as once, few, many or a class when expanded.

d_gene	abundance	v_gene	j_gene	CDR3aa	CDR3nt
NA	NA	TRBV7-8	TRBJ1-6	CASSFAGSNSPLHF	TGTGCCAGCAGCTTCGCAGGGTCCAATTCACCCCTCCACTTT
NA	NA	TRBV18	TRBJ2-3	CASSPSDTQYF	TGTGCCAGCTCACCCTCGGATACGCAGTATTTT
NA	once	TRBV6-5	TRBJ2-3	CASTKPPDTQYF	TGTGCCAGCACTAAACCCCCAGATACGCAGTATTTT
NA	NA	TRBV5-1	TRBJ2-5	CASSNAGKETQYF	TGCGCCAGCAGCAACGCGGGGAAAGAGACCCAGTACTTC
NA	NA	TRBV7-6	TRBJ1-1	CASSLARGGRNTEAFF	TGTGCCAGCAGCTTAGCGCGGGGGGGCAGGAACACTGAAGCTTTCTTT
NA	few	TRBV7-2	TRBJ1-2	CASSSQMGSGGYTF	TGTGCCAGCAGTTCCCAGATGGGGAGTGGAGGCTACACCTTC
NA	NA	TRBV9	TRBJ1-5	CASSSQDRVNQPQHF	TGTGCCAGCAGCTCACAAGACAGAGTCAATCAGCCCCAGCATTTT
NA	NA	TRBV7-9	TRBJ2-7	CASSLGGPGTSSYEQYF	TGTGCCAGCAGCTTAGGCGGTCCGGGGACAAGCTCCTACGAGCAGTACTTC
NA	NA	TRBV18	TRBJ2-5	CASSPRQETQYF	TGTGCCAGCTCCCCTAGACAAGAGACCCAGTACTTC
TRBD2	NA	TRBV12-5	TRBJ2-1	CASGLFRSLGGSHNEQFF	TGTGCTAGTGGTTTGTTTCGATCACTGGGAGGGTCCCACAATGAGCAGTTCTTC
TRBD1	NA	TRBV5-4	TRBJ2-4	CASSLGDRVPLDIQYF	TGTGCCAGCAGCTTGGGGGACAGGGTCCCTTTAGACATTCAGTACTTC
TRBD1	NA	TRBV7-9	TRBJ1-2	CASSLGQGKILGYTF	TGTGCCAGCAGCTTAGGACAGGGAAAAATTTTAGGCTACACCTTC
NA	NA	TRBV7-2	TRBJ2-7	CASSLSGRGEQYF	TGTGCCAGCAGCTTAAGTGGGCGGGGCGAGCAGTACTTC
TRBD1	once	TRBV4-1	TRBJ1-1	CASSQALDRGTEAFF	TGCGCCAGCAGCCAAGCTCTGGACAGGGGGACTGAAGCTTTCTTT
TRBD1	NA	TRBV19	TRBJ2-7	CASSSNQQGGNEQYF	TGTGCCAGTAGCTCCAACCAACAGGGGGGCAACGAGCAGTACTTC
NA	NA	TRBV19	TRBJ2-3	CASSIPGGTDTQYF	TGTGCCAGTAGTATCCCCGGGGGCACAGATACGCAGTATTTT
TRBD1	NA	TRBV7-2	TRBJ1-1	CASSLAGGGGTEAFF	TGTGCCAGCAGCTTGGCAGGGGGCGGGGGCACTGAAGCTTTCTTT
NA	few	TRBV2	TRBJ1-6	CASSALGPNSPLHF	TGTGCCAGCAGTGCTTTGGGGCCGAATTCACCCCTCCACTTT
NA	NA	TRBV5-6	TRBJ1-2	CASSFGQGYGYTF	TGTGCCAGCAGCTTCGGTCAGGGCTATGGCTACACCTTC
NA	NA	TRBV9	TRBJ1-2	CASSVAQDGYTF	TGTGCCAGCAGCGTAGCTCAGGATGGCTACACCTTC
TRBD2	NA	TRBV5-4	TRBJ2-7	CASSLAAGIGSYEQYF	TGTGCCAGCAGCTTGGCAGCGGGGATTGGGTCCTACGAGCAGTACTTC
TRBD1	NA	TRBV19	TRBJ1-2	CASSNLGTGGYGYTF	TGTGCCAGTAGCAACCTCGGGACAGGGGGCTATGGCTACACCTTC
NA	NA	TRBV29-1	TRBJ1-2	CSVEEPGPYGYTF	TGCAGCGTTGAAGAACCAGGGCCCTATGGCTACACCTTC
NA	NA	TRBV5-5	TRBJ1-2	CASSVAEVSGYTF	TGTGCCAGCAGCGTGGCGGAGGTATCTGGCTACACCTTC
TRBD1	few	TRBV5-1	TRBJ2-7	CASSSRGGTGDEQYF	TGCGCCAGCAGTTCCAGGGGCGGGACAGGGGACGAGCAGTACTTC
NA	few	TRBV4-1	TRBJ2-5	CASSQGQQETQYF	TGCGCCAGCAGCCAAGGACAGCAAGAGACCCAGTACTTC
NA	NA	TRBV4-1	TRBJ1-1	CASRFILQRNTEAFF	TGCGCCAGCAGGTTTATCCTACAGAGGAACACTGAAGCTTTCTTT
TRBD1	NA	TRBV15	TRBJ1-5	CATSRKTGNQPQHF	TGTGCCACCAGCAGAAAGACAGGGAATCAGCCCCAGCATTTT